The table lists the clone carrying this TCR beta chain with a few counts. Its cognate antigen is unknown. The sample belongs to a study of PD-1 blockade in classical Hodgkin lymphoma. Method: immunoSEQ multiplex PCR; TCRdb's copy keeps in-frame clones and lacks some. The sample lists 45,000 to 50,000 clones; around three quarters were seen once. General observations from the study: By C4D1, diversity of CD4+ TCRs had risen significantly, whereas that of CD8+ TCRs had not. Complete responders matched newly diagnosed patients in baseline diversity. Newly diagnosed patients had baseline TCR diversity that was reportedly lower than that of healthy donors.

The germline V gene encodes CDR1 SGDLS and CDR2 YYNGEE. The CDR3 has 17 residues. Trimming at V came to 3 bases and at J to 5 bases, leaving 15 bases not matched to a gene. Relapses following autologous stem cell transplantation were seen in all patients, with brentuximab vedotin exposure varying. Complete response, partial response or progressive disease constituted the best responses recorded. The sequences come from peripheral blood mononuclear cells (PBMCs), collected before the second cycle of nivolumab. This rearrangement joins TRBV9 to TRBJ1-1; 8 bases map to TRBD1. The sequence was obtained from a human donor with classical Hodgkin lymphoma. This chain's CDR3 is CASSATLTGALSTEAFF. CDR3 DNA: TGTGCCAGCAGCGCAACTCTGACAGGGGCGTTATCTACTGAAGCTTTCTTT.